The 9 T cell receptor beta chains given below trace back to one sample, sequenced in a study of cytomegalovirus exposure and HLA in healthy donors. Amplification used 60 Vbeta primers and 13 Jbeta primers. Assay: immunoSEQ multiplex PCR; the TCRdb copy retains only in-frame clones and omits some. The sample shows about 83,000 clones, around three quarters of them seen only once. The sequenced sample consisted of PBMCs. The receptors were sampled from a man between 60 and 75 years old in good health and CMV-seronegative.

V and J are TRBV7-6 and TRBJ2-7; 8 nucleotides match TRBD1. The V segment lost 5 bases and the J segment 4 bases; nucleotides outside the gene matches: 10. The CDR3 spans 15 residues. CDR1 and CDR2 (germline): SGHVS, FNYEAQ. CDR3 DNA: TGTGCCAGCAGCGAAACGACAGGGGAGAAGTACGAGCAGTACTTC. It encodes CASSETTGEKYEQYF.

In its sample, this clone was seen a few times. The V gene is TRBV4-1, the J gene TRBJ2-3, with D perhaps matching TRBD2 (6 bases). V lost 2 bases and J 0 bases, leaving 12 bases between the germline ends. The germline gives CDR1 MGHRA, CDR2 YSYEKL. The CDR3 totals 16 residues. The CDR3 DNA is TGCGCCAGCAGCCAATCTGGCGGGGCTAGCACAGATACGCAGTATTTT. This sequence encodes CASSQSGGASTDTQYF.

This chain connects TRBV12-5 to TRBJ2-5, with 7 bases that match TRBD1. V trimming: 1 base; J trimming: 5 bases; junction bases outside the gene matches: 4. The CDR3 loop spans 14 amino acids. Germline assignment: CDR1 LGHNT and CDR2 FRNRAP. The CDR3 region is CASGLGQGRETQYF. Here the CDR3 DNA reads TGTGCTAGTGGTTTGGGACAGGGCAGGGAGACCCAGTACTTC.

V and J are TRBV6-6 and TRBJ1-5; a weak D match, TRBD1 (6 bases). Per germline, CDR1 MNHNY and CDR2 SVGAGI (reference sequence). V dropped 0 bases and J dropped 5 bases, with 14 bases sitting between them. The CDR3 covers 16 residues. The CDR3 region is CASSYSNRAYHQPQHF. The CDR3 DNA reads as TGTGCCAGCAGTTACTCGAACAGGGCCTATCATCAGCCCCAGCATTTT.

The chain joins TRBV5-6 to TRBJ1-1; 8 nucleotides align to TRBD1. The V gene's germline CDR1 is SGHDT and CDR2 YYEEEE. Unmatched junction bases numbered 3, after V lost 3 bases and J lost 8 bases. The CDR3 is made up of 12 amino acids. The CDR3 DNA sequence: TGTGCCAGCAGCTACGGGACAGGCGAAGCTTTCTTT. This sequence encodes CASSYGTGEAFF.

The chain uses TRBV27 and TRBJ1-1; perhaps TRBD1 as D (5 bases). Trimming pared 1 base from V and 7 bases from J, leaving 13 bases between. The CDR3 has 14 residues. From germline, CDR1 is MNHEY and CDR2 SMNVEV (reference sequence). The CDR3 region has the DNA TGTGCCAGCAGTTTATTGGGCAGGGTGGATGAAGCTTTCTTT. This sequence encodes CASSLLGRVDEAFF.

The chain joins TRBV28 to TRBJ2-3, with 7 bases identical to TRBD2. CDR3 length: 16 residues. The trim removed 3 bases at V and 8 bases at J, leaving 14 bases unmatched. Germline V gene lookup returns CDR1 MDHEN and CDR2 SYDVKM. The CDR3: CASSFNGLGDPGTQYF. The CDR3, as DNA: TGTGCCAGCAGTTTTAACGGACTAGGAGACCCAGGTACGCAGTATTTT.

V gene TRBV28 combines with J gene TRBJ2-3; weak D call: TRBD1 (5 bases). The CDR3 contains 14 residues. Looked up from germline, CDR1 is MDHEN and CDR2 is SYDVKM. V shed 7 bases and J shed 1 base, with 12 bases lying between them. As DNA, the CDR3 is TGTGCCAGCATCATGGGGCAGGGCACAGATACGCAGTATTTT. Translated: CASIMGQGTDTQYF.

Note on this clone: Germline is not matched at one junction end, which may reflect a read error. Other DNA sequences of this sample code for an identical CDR3. V gene TRBV18 combines with J gene TRBJ1-2, with D unclear. Germline CDR1 and CDR2: KGHSH and LQKENI. CDR3 length: 15 amino acids. The CDR3 protein is CASSPNRDRGYGYTF. The CDR3 DNA follows: TGCGCCAGCTCACCAAACAGAGACCGGGGCTATGGCTACACCTTC.